This T cell receptor (beta chain) was obtained from a study of T cell changes during pregnancy in multiple sclerosis. The CDR3 covers 14 residues. The V and J ends lost 2 bases and 1 base respectively, with 9 bases between them. Germline V gene lookup returns CDR1 SGDLS and CDR2 YYNGEE. Sequenced by immunoSEQ multiplex PCR; TCRdb stores in-frame clones only, minus some. The table includes over 55,000 clones, 93% detected once. The source was peripheral blood, collected after pregnancy. The chain links TRBV9 to TRBJ2-5; possibly TRBD2 for D (6 bases). This receptor was identified in a female donor with multiple sclerosis, enrolled in a pregnancy study. The CDR3 protein is CASSVAGLQETQYF. DNA for the CDR3: TGTGCCAGCAGCGTCGCGGGACTCCAAGAGACCCAGTACTTC.